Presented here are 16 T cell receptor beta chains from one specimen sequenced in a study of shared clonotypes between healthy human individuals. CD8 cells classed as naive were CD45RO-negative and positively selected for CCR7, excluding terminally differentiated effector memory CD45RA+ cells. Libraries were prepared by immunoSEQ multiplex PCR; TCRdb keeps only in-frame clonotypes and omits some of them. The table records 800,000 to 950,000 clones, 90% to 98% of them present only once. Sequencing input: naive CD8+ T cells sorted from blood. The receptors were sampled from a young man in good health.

The CDR3 sequence: CASTEVGMAQHF. The DNA of the CDR3 is TGTGCCAGCACCGAGGTGGGGATGGCCCAGCATTTT. The genes are TRBV28 and TRBJ1-5; D gene unclear. The ends were cut back, 7 bases at V and 11 bases at J, with 15 bases in the middle. This CDR3 is 12 amino acids long. Germline V gene sequence: CDR1 MDHEN, CDR2 SYDVKM.

The CDR3: CASSPDPSGHYNEQFF. In DNA form, the CDR3 reads TGTGCCAGCAGTCCGGACCCTAGCGGACATTACAATGAGCAGTTCTTC. V and J are TRBV27 and TRBJ2-1; TRBD2 aligns across 7 bases. V was clipped by 5 bases and J by 4 bases; unmatched bases: 11. Germline V gene sequence: CDR1 MNHEY, CDR2 SMNVEV (reference sequence). The CDR3 contains 16 residues.

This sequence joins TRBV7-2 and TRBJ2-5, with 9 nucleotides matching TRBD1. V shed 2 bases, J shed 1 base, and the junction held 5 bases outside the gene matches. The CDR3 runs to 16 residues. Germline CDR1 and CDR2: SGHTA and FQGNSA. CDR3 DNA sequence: TGTGCCAGCAGCTTAACCCCGACAGGGGGCCAAGAGACCCAGTACTTC. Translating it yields CASSLTPTGGQETQYF. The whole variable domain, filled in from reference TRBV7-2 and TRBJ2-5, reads GAGVSQSPSNKVTEKGKDVELRCDPISGHTALYWYRQSLGQGLEFLIYFQGNSAPDKSGLPSDRFSAERTGGSVSTLTIQRTQQEDSAVYLCASSLTPTGGQETQYFGPGTRLLVL.

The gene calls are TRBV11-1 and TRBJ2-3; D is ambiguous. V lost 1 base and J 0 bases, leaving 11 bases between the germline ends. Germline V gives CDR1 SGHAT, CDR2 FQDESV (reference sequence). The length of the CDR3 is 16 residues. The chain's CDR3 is CASSLVPSSSTDTQYF. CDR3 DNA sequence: TGTGCCAGCAGCTTAGTTCCATCCTCTAGCACAGATACGCAGTATTTT.

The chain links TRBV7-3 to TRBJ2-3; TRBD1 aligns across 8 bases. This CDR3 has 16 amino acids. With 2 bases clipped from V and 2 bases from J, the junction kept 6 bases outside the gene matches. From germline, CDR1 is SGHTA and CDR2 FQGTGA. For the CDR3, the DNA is TGTGCCAGCAGCTTAGCCTCGGGACAGGACACAGATACGCAGTATTTT. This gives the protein CASSLASGQDTDTQYF. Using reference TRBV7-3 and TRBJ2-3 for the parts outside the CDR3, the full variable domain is GAGVSQTPSNKVTEKGKYVELRCDPISGHTALYWYRQSLGQGPEFLIYFQGTGAADDSGLPNDRFFAVRPEGSVSTLKIQRTERGDSAVYLCASSLASGQDTDTQYFGPGTRLTVL.

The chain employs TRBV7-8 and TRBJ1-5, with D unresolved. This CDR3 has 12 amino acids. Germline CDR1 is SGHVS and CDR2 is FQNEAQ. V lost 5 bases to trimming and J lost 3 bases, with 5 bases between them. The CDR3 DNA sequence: TGTGCCAGCAGCCCCCCCAATCAGCCCCAGCATTTT. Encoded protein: CASSPPNQPQHF. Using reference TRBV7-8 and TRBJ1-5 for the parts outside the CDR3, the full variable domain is GAGVSQSPRYKVAKRGQDVALRCDPISGHVSLFWYQQALGQGPEFLTYFQNEAQLDKSGLPSDRFFAERPEGSVSTLKIQRTQQEDSAVYLCASSPPNQPQHFGDGTRLSIL.

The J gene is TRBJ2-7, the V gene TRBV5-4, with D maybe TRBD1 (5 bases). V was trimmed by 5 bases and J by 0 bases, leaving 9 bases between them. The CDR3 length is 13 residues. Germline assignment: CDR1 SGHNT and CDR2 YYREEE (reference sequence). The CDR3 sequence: CASSSDSSYEQYF. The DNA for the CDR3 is TGTGCCAGCAGTTCCGACAGCTCCTACGAGCAGTACTTC.

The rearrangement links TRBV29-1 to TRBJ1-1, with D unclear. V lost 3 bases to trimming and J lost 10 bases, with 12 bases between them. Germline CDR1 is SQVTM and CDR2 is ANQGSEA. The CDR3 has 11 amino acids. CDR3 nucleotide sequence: TGCAGCGTTGATTTTGGGCAGCGAGCTTTCTTT. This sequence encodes CSVDFGQRAFF.

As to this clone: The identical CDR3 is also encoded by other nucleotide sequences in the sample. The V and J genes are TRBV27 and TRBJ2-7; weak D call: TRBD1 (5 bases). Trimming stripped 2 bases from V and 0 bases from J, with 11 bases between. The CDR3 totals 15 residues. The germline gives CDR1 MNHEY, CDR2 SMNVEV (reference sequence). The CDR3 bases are TGTGCCAGCAGTTTAAGGGGTGCGAGCTCCTACGAGCAGTACTTC. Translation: CASSLRGASSYEQYF.

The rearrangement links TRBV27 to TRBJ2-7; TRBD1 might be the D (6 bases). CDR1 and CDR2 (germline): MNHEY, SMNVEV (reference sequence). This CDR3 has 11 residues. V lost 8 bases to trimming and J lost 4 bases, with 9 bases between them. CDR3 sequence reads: CASGGLYEQYF. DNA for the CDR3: TGTGCCAGCGGGGGCCTTTACGAGCAGTACTTC.

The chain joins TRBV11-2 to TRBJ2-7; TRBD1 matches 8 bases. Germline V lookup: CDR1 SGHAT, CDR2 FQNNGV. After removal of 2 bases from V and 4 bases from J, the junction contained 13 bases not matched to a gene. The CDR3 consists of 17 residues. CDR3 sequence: CASSLRSLQGAFYEQYF. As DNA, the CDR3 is TGTGCCAGCAGCTTACGGTCGCTCCAGGGGGCGTTTTACGAGCAGTACTTC.

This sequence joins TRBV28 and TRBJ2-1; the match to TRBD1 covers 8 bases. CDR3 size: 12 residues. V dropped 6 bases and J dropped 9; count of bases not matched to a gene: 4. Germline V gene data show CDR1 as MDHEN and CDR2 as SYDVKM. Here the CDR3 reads CASSRGQVEQFF. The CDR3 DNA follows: TGTGCCAGCAGCAGGGGGCAGGTTGAGCAGTTCTTC.

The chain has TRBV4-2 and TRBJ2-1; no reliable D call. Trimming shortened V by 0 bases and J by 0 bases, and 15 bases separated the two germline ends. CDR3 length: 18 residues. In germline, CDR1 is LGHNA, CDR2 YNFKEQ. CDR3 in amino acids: CASSQDVWTSSSYNEQFF. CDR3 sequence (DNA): TGTGCCAGCAGCCAAGATGTATGGACGTCGAGCTCCTACAATGAGCAGTTCTTC.

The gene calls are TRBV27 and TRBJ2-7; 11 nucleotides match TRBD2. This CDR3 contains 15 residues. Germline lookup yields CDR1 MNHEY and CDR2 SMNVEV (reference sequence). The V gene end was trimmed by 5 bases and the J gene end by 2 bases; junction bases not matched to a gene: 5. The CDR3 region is CASSPGLAATYEQYF. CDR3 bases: TGTGCCAGCAGTCCGGGACTAGCGGCCACCTACGAGCAGTACTTC.

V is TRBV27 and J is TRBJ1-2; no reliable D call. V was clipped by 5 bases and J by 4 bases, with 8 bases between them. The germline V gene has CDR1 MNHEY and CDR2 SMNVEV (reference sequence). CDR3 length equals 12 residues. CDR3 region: CASSKGSYGYTF. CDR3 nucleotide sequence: TGTGCCAGCAGTAAAGGAAGCTATGGCTACACCTTC.

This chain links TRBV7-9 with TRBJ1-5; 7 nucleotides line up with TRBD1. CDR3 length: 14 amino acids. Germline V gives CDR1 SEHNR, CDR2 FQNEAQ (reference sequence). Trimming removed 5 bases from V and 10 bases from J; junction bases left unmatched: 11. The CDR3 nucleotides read TGTGCCAGCAGCCCAGGGACAGACGGACGTCCCCAGCATTTT. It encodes CASSPGTDGRPQHF.